In its sample, the clone carrying this T cell receptor beta chain was seen once. Assay: immunoSEQ multiplex PCR; the TCRdb copy retains only in-frame clones and omits some. The table shows approximately 98,000 clones, with about 80% occurring only once. These data come from a study of blood T cell repertoires in COVID-19. Looking at the study overall: T cells, B-cell-depleted T cells, or PBMCs supplied cDNA or gDNA.

V was cut by 3 bases and J by 7 bases, with 19 bases left in between. The CDR3 runs 16 residues. Per the germline V gene, CDR1 is SGHAT and CDR2 is FQNNGV. The clonotype was recovered from a woman aged 70-85 years with acute or convalescent COVID-19. The chain recombines TRBV11-2 with TRBJ2-1, with a tentative D call TRBD1 (5 bases). The sequencing input was peripheral blood. CDR3 sequence (DNA): TGTGCCAGCAGCTTCCAGACAGCGTTAAATATAAATGAGCAGTTCTTC. Translating it yields CASSFQTALNINEQFF.